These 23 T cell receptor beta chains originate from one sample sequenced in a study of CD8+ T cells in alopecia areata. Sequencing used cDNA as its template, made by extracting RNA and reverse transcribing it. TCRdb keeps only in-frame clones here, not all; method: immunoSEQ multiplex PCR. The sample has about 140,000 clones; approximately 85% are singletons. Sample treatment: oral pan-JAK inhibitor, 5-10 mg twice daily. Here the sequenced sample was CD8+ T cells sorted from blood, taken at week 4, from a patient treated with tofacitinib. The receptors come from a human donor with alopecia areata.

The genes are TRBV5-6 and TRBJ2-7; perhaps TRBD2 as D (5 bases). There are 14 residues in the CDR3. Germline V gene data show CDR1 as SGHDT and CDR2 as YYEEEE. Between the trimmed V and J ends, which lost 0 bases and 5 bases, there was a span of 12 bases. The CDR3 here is CASSLGGRGHEQYF. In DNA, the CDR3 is TGTGCCAGCAGCTTGGGAGGGAGAGGCCACGAGCAGTACTTC.

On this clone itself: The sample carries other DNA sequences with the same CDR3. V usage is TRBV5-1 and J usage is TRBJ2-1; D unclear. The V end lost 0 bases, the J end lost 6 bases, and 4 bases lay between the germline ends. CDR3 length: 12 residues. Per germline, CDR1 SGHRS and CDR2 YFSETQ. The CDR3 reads CASSLGGNEQFF. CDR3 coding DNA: TGCGCCAGCAGCTTGGGCGGCAATGAGCAGTTCTTC.

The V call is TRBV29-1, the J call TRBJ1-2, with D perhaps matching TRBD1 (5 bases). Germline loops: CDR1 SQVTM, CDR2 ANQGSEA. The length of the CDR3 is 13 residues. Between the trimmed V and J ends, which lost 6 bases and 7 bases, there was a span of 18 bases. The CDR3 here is CSVARDFSRGYTF. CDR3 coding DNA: TGCAGCGTCGCGCGGGACTTCTCTCGTGGCTACACCTTC.

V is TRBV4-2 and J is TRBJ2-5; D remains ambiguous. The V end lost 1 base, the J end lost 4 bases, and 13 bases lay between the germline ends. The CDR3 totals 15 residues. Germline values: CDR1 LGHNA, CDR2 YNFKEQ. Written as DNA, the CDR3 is TGTGCCAGCAGCCAAGGGAAGTCCCTATCAGAGACCCAGTACTTC. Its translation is CASSQGKSLSETQYF.

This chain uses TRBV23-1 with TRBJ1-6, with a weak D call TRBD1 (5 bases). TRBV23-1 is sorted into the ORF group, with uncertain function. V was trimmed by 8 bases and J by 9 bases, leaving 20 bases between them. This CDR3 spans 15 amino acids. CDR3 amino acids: CASQAGAEPRSPLHF. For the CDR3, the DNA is TGCGCCAGCCAGGCCGGGGCTGAGCCTCGTTCACCCCTCCACTTT.

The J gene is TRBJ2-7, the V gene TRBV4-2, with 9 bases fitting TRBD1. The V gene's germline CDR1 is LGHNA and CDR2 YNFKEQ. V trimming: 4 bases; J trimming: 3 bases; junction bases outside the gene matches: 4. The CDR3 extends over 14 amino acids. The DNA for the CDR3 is TGTGCCAGCAGCCTAGGGACAGGGAGCTACGAGCAGTACTTC. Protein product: CASSLGTGSYEQYF.

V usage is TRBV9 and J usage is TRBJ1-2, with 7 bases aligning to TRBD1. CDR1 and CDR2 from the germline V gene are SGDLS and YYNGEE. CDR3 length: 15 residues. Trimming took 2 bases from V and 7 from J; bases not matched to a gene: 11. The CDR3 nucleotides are TGTGCCAGCAGCGTTACAGGGGATCTGTTGGCTGGCTACACCTTC. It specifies CASSVTGDLLAGYTF.

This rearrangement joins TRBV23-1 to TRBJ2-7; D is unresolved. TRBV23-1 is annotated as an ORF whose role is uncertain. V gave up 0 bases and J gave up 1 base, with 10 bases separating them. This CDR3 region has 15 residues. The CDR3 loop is CASSQSNGDSYEQYF. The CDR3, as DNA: TGCGCCAGCAGTCAATCGAACGGTGATTCCTACGAGCAGTACTTC.

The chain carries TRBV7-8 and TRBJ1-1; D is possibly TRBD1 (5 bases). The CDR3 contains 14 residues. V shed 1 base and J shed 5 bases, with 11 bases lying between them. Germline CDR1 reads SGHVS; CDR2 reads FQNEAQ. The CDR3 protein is CASSLGQPRTEAFF. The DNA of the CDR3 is TGTGCCAGCAGCTTAGGACAGCCGCGGACTGAAGCTTTCTTT.

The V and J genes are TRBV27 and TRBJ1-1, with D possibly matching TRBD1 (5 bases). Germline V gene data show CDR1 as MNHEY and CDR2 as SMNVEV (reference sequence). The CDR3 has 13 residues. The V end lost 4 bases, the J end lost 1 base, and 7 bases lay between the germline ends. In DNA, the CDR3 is TGTGCCAGCAGTTCTACAGGGAACACTGAAGCTTTCTTT. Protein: CASSSTGNTEAFF.

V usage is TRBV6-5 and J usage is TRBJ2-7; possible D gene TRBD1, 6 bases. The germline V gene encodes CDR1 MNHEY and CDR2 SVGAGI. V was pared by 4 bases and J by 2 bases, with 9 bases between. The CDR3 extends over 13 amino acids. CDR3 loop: CASSLGAAYEQYF. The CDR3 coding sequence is TGTGCCAGCAGTTTGGGGGCTGCCTACGAGCAGTACTTC.

The CDR3 region has the DNA TGTGCCTGGGGTGGACTAGCGGGGTGGAAGGAGCAGTTCTTC. This sequence encodes CAWGGLAGWKEQFF. V usage is TRBV2 and J usage is TRBJ2-1; 12 bases agree with TRBD2. J lost 10 bases, V lost 11 bases, and 12 bases had no gene match. Germline V lookup: CDR1 SNHLY, CDR2 FYNNEI. The CDR3 spans 14 residues.

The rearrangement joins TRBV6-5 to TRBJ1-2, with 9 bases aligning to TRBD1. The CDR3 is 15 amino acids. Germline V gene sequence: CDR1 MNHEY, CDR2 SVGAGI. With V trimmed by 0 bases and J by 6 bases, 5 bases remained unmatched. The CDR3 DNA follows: TGTGCCAGCAGTTACTCCAAACGACAGGGGGATGGCTACACCTTC. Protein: CASSYSKRQGDGYTF.

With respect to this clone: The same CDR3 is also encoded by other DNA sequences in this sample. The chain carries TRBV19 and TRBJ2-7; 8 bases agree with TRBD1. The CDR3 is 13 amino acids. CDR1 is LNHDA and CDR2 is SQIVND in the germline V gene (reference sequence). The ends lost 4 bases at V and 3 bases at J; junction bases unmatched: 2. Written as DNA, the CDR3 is TGTGCCAGTAGTAGCGGACAGGGCTACGAGCAGTACTTC. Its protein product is CASSSGQGYEQYF.

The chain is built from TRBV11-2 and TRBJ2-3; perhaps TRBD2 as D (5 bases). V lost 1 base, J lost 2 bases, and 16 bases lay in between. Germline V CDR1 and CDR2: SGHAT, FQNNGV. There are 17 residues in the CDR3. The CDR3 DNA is TGTGCCAGCAGCTTAGTGGTTGCACTAGGAACCACAGATACGCAGTATTTT. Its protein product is CASSLVVALGTTDTQYF.

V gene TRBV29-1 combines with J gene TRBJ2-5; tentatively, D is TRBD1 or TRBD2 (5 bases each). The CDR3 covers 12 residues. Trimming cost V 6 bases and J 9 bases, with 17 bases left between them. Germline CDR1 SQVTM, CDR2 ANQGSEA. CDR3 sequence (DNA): TGCAGCGTCGTTCAAATACCGGGACCCCAGTACTTC. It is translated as CSVVQIPGPQYF.

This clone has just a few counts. DNA of the CDR3: TGTGCCAGCAAGGGTGGTGTCGCCGGGGAGCTGTTTTTT. This gives the protein CASKGGVAGELFF. V gene TRBV5-4 combines with J gene TRBJ2-2; no reliable D call. Germline-derived CDR1 and CDR2 are SGHNT and YYREEE (reference sequence). V lost 6 bases and J lost 6, with 12 bases in between. This CDR3 has 13 amino acids.

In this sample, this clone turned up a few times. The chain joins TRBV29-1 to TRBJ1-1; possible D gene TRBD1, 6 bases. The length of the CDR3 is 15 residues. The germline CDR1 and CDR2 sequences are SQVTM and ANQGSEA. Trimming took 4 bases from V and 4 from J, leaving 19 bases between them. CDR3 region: CSVAKIQRGGTEAFF. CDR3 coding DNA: TGCAGCGTTGCAAAAATCCAGAGAGGGGGCACTGAAGCTTTCTTT.

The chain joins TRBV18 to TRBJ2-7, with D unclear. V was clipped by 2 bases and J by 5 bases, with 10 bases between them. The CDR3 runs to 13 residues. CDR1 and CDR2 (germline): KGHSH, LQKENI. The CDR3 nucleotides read TGTGCCAGCTCACCAACCCCCAAAGACGAGCAGTACTTC. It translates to CASSPTPKDEQYF.

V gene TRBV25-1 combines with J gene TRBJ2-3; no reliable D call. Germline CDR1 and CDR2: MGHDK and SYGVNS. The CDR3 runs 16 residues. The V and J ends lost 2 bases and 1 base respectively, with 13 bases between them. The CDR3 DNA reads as TGTGCCAGCAGTGAAGTGACCGAAAAGGGCACAGATACGCAGTATTTT. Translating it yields CASSEVTEKGTDTQYF.

For the CDR3, the DNA is TGTGCCATCAGCGATGGGACTAGAGGGACAGATACGCAGTATTTT. It encodes CAISDGTRGTDTQYF. The genes are TRBV10-3 and TRBJ2-3; 8 nucleotides agree with TRBD2. The CDR3 runs to 15 residues. With 6 bases clipped from V and 3 bases from J, the junction kept 8 bases outside the gene matches. Germline V lookup: CDR1 ENHRY, CDR2 SYGVKD.

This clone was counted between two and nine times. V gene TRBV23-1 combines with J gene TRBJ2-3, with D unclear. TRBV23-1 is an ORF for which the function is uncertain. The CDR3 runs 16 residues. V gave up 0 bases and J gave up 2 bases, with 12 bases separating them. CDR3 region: CASSQSQAPTTDTQYF. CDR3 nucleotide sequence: TGCGCCAGCAGTCAATCGCAGGCTCCGACCACAGATACGCAGTATTTT.

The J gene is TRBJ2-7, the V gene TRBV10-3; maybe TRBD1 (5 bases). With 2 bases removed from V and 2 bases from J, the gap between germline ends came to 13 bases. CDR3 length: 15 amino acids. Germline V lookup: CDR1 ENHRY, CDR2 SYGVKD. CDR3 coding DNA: TGTGCCATCAGTGAGGACAGCGCCTGGACCTACGAGCAGTACTTC. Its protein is CAISEDSAWTYEQYF.